These T cell receptor beta chains were read from a single sample in a study of siplizumab effects on memory and regulatory T cells. Assay used: immunoSEQ multiplex PCR; TCRdb lists only in-frame clones, some missing. The sample contains around 110,000 clones, about 94% of which appear only once. The sequenced material came from non-Treg CD4+ T cells sorted from blood. Receptors originate from a human donor in good health. CDR3s include the opening cysteine and the closing phenylalanine or tryptophan. D genes are given only for firm matches. Expanded clones get a size class; other rows say once, few or many, or leave the size out.

TGTGCCAGCAGGGACAGGGGAACCTCTAACTATGGCTACACCTTC	CASRDRGTSNYGYTF	TRBJ1-2	-	TRBD1	TRBV6-1
TGTGCCAGCAGTGATACGGGATGGGCCTATGGCTACACCTTC	CASSDTGWAYGYTF	TRBJ1-2	-	-	TRBV6-1
TGTGCCAGCAGACGAGCTGCCGGGACAGGGGAAGTTGGATGGGGCTACACCTTC	CASRRAAGTGEVGWGYTF	TRBJ1-2	-	TRBD1	TRBV28
TGTGCCAGCAGCAAAGCGCTTGAGGGACAGGGATTGCGGGGCTACACCTTC	CASSKALEGQGLRGYTF	TRBJ1-2	once	-	TRBV21-1
TGCAGTGCCCTCCAGGGGAATACGCAGTATTTT	CSALQGNTQYF	TRBJ2-3	once	-	TRBV20-1
TGTGCCAGCAGCCAGACCAGACAGGGAACGAACACCGGGGAGCTGTTTTTT	CASSQTRQGTNTGELFF	TRBJ2-2	-	TRBD1	TRBV4-2
TGCAGCGTTGACACTAGCGGGTCCTACGAGCAGTACTTC	CSVDTSGSYEQYF	TRBJ2-7	-	TRBD2	TRBV29-1
TGTGCCAGCATCAACCAGGGGTCTCTACTCTATGGCTACACCTTC	CASINQGSLLYGYTF	TRBJ1-2	-	-	TRBV7-9
TGTGCCAGCAGTGATAAACAGGGGCTCTATGGCTACACCTTC	CASSDKQGLYGYTF	TRBJ1-2	-	TRBD1	TRBV2
TGTGCCAGCAGTGGTCCGCAGCGGGGGGCGCAGTTCTTC	CASSGPQRGAQFF	TRBJ2-1	-	TRBD2	TRBV2
TGTGCCAGCTCACTCCTCAGGGCTGTTAGTGAAAAACTGTTTTTT	CASSLLRAVSEKLFF	TRBJ1-4	-	-	TRBV18
TGTGCCAGCAGCCGCGGGACACCGACTAACTATGGCTACACCTTC	CASSRGTPTNYGYTF	TRBJ1-2	few	-	TRBV6-5
TGCGCCAGCAGCCAAGAGAGGAGGGGCAGGGGCACTGAAGCTTTCTTT	CASSQERRGRGTEAFF	TRBJ1-1	-	-	TRBV4-1
TGTGCCAGCTCAATGGAATTGAGATCGGATACGCAGTATTTT	CASSMELRSDTQYF	TRBJ2-3	-	-	TRBV18
TGCGCCAGCGGGGGAGTTGGGGGTAGCCAAGACAATGAGCAGTTCTTC	CASGGVGGSQDNEQFF	TRBJ2-1	few	-	TRBV5-1
TGCAGCGTGGGGGGACAGGGGTTATACGAGCAGTACTTC	CSVGGQGLYEQYF	TRBJ2-7	-	TRBD1	TRBV29-1